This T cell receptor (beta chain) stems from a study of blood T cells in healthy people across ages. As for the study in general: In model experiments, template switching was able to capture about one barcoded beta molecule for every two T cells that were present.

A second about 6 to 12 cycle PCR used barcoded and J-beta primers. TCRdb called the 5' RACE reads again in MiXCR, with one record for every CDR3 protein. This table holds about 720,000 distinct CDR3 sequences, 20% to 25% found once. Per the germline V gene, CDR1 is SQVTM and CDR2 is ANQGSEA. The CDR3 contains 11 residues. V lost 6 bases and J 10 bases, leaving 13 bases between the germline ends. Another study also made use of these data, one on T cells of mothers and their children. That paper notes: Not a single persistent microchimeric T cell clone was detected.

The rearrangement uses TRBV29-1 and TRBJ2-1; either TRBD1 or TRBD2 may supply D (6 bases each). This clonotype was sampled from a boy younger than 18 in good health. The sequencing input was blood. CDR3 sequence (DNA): TGCAGCGTCCCACGGGGGCCGGAGCAGTTCTTC. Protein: CSVPRGPEQFF.